This TCR beta chain was recovered during a study of cytomegalovirus exposure and HLA in healthy donors. Findings of the study overall: Accurate HLA-A and HLA-B prediction from TCR beta sequences was reported for most subjects.

PCR amplification relied on 60 Vbeta primers (plus 13 Jbeta primers). Generated by immunoSEQ multiplex PCR, the TCRdb table keeps only in-frame clones and is missing some. Of around 200,000 clones listed, approximately 80% are singletons. As concerns this clone: Antigen specificity is unknown.

Between the trimmed V and J ends, which lost 3 bases and 3 bases, there was a span of 19 bases. This CDR3 is 17 amino acids long. Per germline, CDR1 SGHRS and CDR2 YFSETQ. V and J are TRBV5-1 and TRBJ2-1; D is possibly TRBD2 (6 bases). The sequenced material came from PBMCs. The TCR sequence derives from a girl aged 2-10 years in good health and CMV-seropositive. In nucleotides, the CDR3 is TGCGCCAGCAGCTCGGGACTGAGGGTATGGGACTACAATGAGCAGTTCTTC. It encodes CASSSGLRVWDYNEQFF.